This T cell receptor beta chain was captured in a study of shared clonotypes between healthy human individuals. Turning to the study itself: The study drew on two women and three men aged 18 to 49 as donors. CD4 naive cells filled three plates per donor, CD4 memory three, CD8 naive two and CD8 memory one. Study-wide results and caveats: Memory subsets had estimated richness that was generally smaller than that of naive subsets.

Trimming cost V 0 bases and J 1 base, with 5 bases left between them. The CDR3 is made up of 14 amino acids. CDR1 and CDR2 from the germline V gene are SGHDT and YYEEEE. Donation came from healthy HIV-negative adults that had no recent acute infections or vaccinations. With regard to this clone: Its antigen is currently unknown.

TCRdb's copy holds only in-frame clones and misses some; the assay was immunoSEQ multiplex PCR. Among 2 million to 3 million clones listed, approximately 94% were seen once. This sequence was found in a man between 18 and 29 years old in good health. V gene TRBV5-6 combines with J gene TRBJ2-1; D unclear. The sequenced sample consisted of naive CD4+ T cells sorted from blood. Subset reported: CD45RA+ positively selected. CDR3 residues: CASSLDLSYNEQFF. In DNA, the CDR3 is TGTGCCAGCAGCTTGGATCTATCCTACAATGAGCAGTTCTTC.